These 17 T cell receptor beta chains came from one sample sequenced in a study of shared clonotypes between healthy human individuals. Clones were sequenced by immunoSEQ multiplex PCR, and TCRdb holds only the in-frame ones, with some missing. This table has fewer than 1 million clones, approximately 96% appearing once. Naive CD8 populations comprised CD45RO-negative cells positively selected for CCR7, excluding terminally differentiated effector memory CD45RA+ cells. The source material was naive CD8+ T cells sorted from blood. Source of these receptors: a man between 25 and 39 years old in good health.

In its sample, this clone was seen once. At one end the junction does not follow the germline gene, possibly because of a read error. The gene calls are TRBV19 and TRBJ2-7; D is perhaps TRBD2 (6 bases). The germline gives CDR1 LNHDA, CDR2 SQIVND (reference sequence). The CDR3 is 15 residues long. The CDR3 nucleotides are TGTGCCAGTAGAATAGCGGCTTCCTCTCACTACGAGCAGTACTTC. Its translation: CASRIAASSHYEQYF.

This chain connects TRBV25-1 to TRBJ1-1; a possible D gene is TRBD1 (6 bases). V dropped 6 bases and J dropped 0 bases, with 17 bases sitting between them. Looked up from germline, CDR1 is MGHDK and CDR2 is SYGVNS. This CDR3 region has 16 residues. CDR3 bases: TGTGCCAGCAGAACTAGACAGGACATCATGAACACTGAAGCTTTCTTT. Amino acid sequence: CASRTRQDIMNTEAFF. Variable domain in full (rest from reference TRBV25-1 and TRBJ1-1): EADIYQTPRYLVIGTGKKITLECSQTMGHDKMYWYQQDPGMELHLIHYSYGVNSTEKGDLSSESTVSRIRTEHFPLTLESARPSHTSQYLCASRTRQDIMNTEAFFGQGTRLTVV.

The chain links TRBV5-8 to TRBJ2-7; possible D gene TRBD1, 6 bases. The V and J ends lost 0 bases and 3 bases respectively, with 13 bases between them. CDR1 SGHTS and CDR2 YDEGEE come from the germline V gene. There are 15 residues in the CDR3. This CDR3 reads CASSLGTELHYEQYF. The CDR3 DNA is TGTGCCAGCAGCTTGGGGACAGAACTACACTACGAGCAGTACTTC. The full variable domain, rest sourced from reference TRBV5-8 and TRBJ2-7, is EAGVTQSPTHLIKTRGQQATLRCSPISGHTSVYWYQQALGLGLQFLLWYDEGEERNRGNFPPRFSGRQFPNYSSELNVNALELEDSALYLCASSLGTELHYEQYFGPGTRLTVT.

The V call is TRBV7-2, the J call TRBJ2-7; tentatively, D is TRBD2 (5 bases). CDR1 is SGHTA and CDR2 is FQGNSA in the germline V gene. The CDR3 covers 13 residues. V lost 4 bases, J lost 1 base, and 8 bases lay in between. As DNA, the CDR3 is TGTGCCAGCAGCTCGAGGGTGTCCTACGAGCAGTACTTC. It codes for CASSSRVSYEQYF.

This chain joins TRBV18 and TRBJ2-2, with 7 bases aligning to TRBD1. The CDR3 extends over 16 amino acids. V trimming: 8 bases; J trimming: 1 base; junction bases outside the gene matches: 10. The germline CDR1 and CDR2 sequences are KGHSH and LQKENI. CDR3 in amino acids: CASPDRGGQNTGELFF. The CDR3 coding sequence is TGTGCCAGCCCTGACAGAGGGGGCCAGAACACCGGGGAGCTGTTTTTT.

V gene TRBV5-1 combines with J gene TRBJ2-7; 7 bases fit TRBD2. This CDR3 is built from 14 residues. Germline V gene data show CDR1 as SGHRS and CDR2 as YFSETQ. Trimming took 4 bases from V and 2 from J; bases not matched to a gene: 6. The CDR3 DNA follows: TGCGCCAGCAGCACCCGGGGGGTGGCCTACGAGCAGTACTTC. It codes for CASSTRGVAYEQYF. Complete variable domain (other parts from reference TRBV5-1 and TRBJ2-7): KAGVTQTPRYLIKTRGQQVTLSCSPISGHRSVSWYQQTPGQGLQFLFEYFSETQRNKGNFPGRFSGRQFSNSRSEMNVSTLELGDSALYLCASSTRGVAYEQYFGPGTRLTVT.

With regard to this clone: This sample also contains other DNA sequences that code for the same CDR3. DNA of the CDR3: TGCGCCAGCAGCCAAGATCGGGGCTCTGGAAACACCATATATTTT. Translation: CASSQDRGSGNTIYF. This sequence joins TRBV4-3 and TRBJ1-3; D unclear. The germline V gene has CDR1 LGHNA and CDR2 YSLEER. The CDR3 is 15 amino acids. V was shortened by 0 bases and J by 0 bases, with 6 bases between the two germline ends.

The chain couples TRBV5-1 to TRBJ2-7; 8 nucleotides match TRBD1. The ends lost 5 bases at V and 5 bases at J; junction bases unmatched: 6. Germline loops: CDR1 SGHRS, CDR2 YFSETQ. The CDR3 consists of 13 residues. CDR3 coding DNA: TGCGCCAGCAGGCAGGGGGCGGCCCACGAGCAGTACTTC. This translates into CASRQGAAHEQYF.

V is TRBV2 and J is TRBJ1-3; TRBD1 matches at 9 bases. The germline V gene has CDR1 SNHLY and CDR2 FYNNEI. V shed 5 bases, J shed 7 bases, and the junction held 6 bases outside the gene matches. CDR3 length: 14 amino acids. The CDR3 DNA reads as TGTGCCAGCAGTTCGGGACAGGGAGGTAACACCATATATTTT. Translating gives CASSSGQGGNTIYF.

The genes are TRBV18 and TRBJ2-3; TRBD1 or TRBD2 may be the D gene (5 bases each). The germline CDR1 and CDR2 sequences are KGHSH and LQKENI. This CDR3 is 17 amino acids long. V shed 4 bases and J shed 3 bases, with 20 bases lying between them. The CDR3 DNA reads as TGTGCCAGCTCACGAGAGGGGCTTATAGAGGATACAGATACGCAGTATTTT. Residues: CASSREGLIEDTDTQYF.

The J gene is TRBJ2-5, the V gene TRBV15; TRBD1 matches at 9 bases. The CDR3 sequence is 14 residues long. The V gene's germline CDR1 is LNHNV and CDR2 YYDKDF (reference sequence). V lost 3 bases, J lost 7 bases, and 6 bases stayed unmatched. The CDR3 region is CATSRDRGKGTQYF. CDR3 coding DNA: TGTGCCACCAGCAGGGACAGGGGCAAGGGGACCCAGTACTTC.

The rearrangement uses TRBV12-2 and TRBJ2-7; the table's D call, TRBD2, has no DNA check behind it. TRBV12-2 is classified as a pseudogene. CDR3 size: 20 residues. The CDR3 DNA reads as TGTGCAAGTCGCTTAGCGCGGGTAGCGGGAGGGCCGACGGGCCGCTACGAGCAGTACTTC. Translated: CASRLARVAGGPTGRYEQYF.

The rearrangement links TRBV6-6 to TRBJ2-7, with D possibly matching TRBD2 (6 bases). Germline CDR1 and CDR2: MNHNY and SVGAGI (reference sequence). There are 14 residues in the CDR3. The V and J ends lost 4 bases and 4 bases respectively, with 14 bases between them. Here the CDR3 DNA reads TGTGCCAGCAGTTTAGGCACCGGAGGGTACGAGCAGTACTTC. Residues: CASSLGTGGYEQYF.

The J gene is TRBJ2-1, the V gene TRBV5-1, with a weak D call TRBD1 (6 bases). The germline CDR1 and CDR2 sequences are SGHRS and YFSETQ. This CDR3 contains 15 residues. V was pared by 1 base and J by 4 bases, with 12 bases between. DNA for the CDR3: TGCGCCAGCAGCTTGAACCCAGGACAGTACAATGAGCAGTTCTTC. Its translation: CASSLNPGQYNEQFF.

The rearrangement joins TRBV7-9 to TRBJ2-7, with D possibly matching TRBD2 (5 bases). The CDR3 is 14 amino acids. Germline CDR1 is SEHNR and CDR2 is FQNEAQ (reference sequence). V was trimmed by 1 base and J by 3 bases, leaving 10 bases between them. The CDR3 DNA reads as TGTGCCAGCAGCTTAGATTCCGGGAACTACGAGCAGTACTTC. Translated, it gives CASSLDSGNYEQYF.

The genes are TRBV2 and TRBJ2-3, with 9 bases matching TRBD2. The CDR3 sequence is 18 residues long. Germline V gene sequence: CDR1 SNHLY, CDR2 FYNNEI. V gave up 3 bases and J gave up 1 base; unmatched junction bases: 11. The CDR3 loop reads CASSDPPHRTSGTDTQYF. DNA for the CDR3: TGTGCCAGCAGTGATCCTCCTCACCGGACTAGCGGCACAGATACGCAGTATTTT.

V gene TRBV13 combines with J gene TRBJ1-4; D remains ambiguous. There are 12 residues in the CDR3. Trimming left V 3 bases short and J 12 bases short, with 11 bases between. Germline V CDR1 and CDR2: PRHDT, FYEKMQ (reference sequence). The DNA for the CDR3 is TGTGCCAGCAGCTTCCTAGTACGGGAACTGTTTTTT. This encodes CASSFLVRELFF. Based on the CDR3 plus reference TRBV13 and TRBJ1-4, the full variable domain is AAGVIQSPRHLIKEKRETATLKCYPIPRHDTVYWYQQGPGQDPQFLISFYEKMQSDKGSIPDRFSAQQFSDYHSELNMSSLELGDSALYFCASSFLVRELFFGSGTQLSVL.